Listed here are 22 T cell receptor beta chains from one sample, sequenced in a study of OX40 agonist ivuxolimab in advanced cancers. The method was immunoSEQ multiplex PCR; TCRdb's version includes in-frame clones alone and lacks a portion of them. The table lists about 8,000 clones, about nine tenths of them singletons. Sequencing was performed on CD4+ or CD8+ T cells sorted from blood, taken in a trial of the OX40 agonist ivuxolimab. Every receptor here comes from an adult with an advanced solid tumor such as melanoma, head and neck, liver or kidney cancer.

The chain employs TRBV6-5 and TRBJ2-7; possibly TRBD1 or TRBD2 for D (7 bases each). Trimming took 7 bases from V and 4 from J, leaving 20 bases between them. The CDR3 is 15 amino acids. CDR1 is MNHEY, CDR2 SVGAGI, per germline. The CDR3 DNA follows: TGTGCCAGCACAGAACCGGGCAGGGGGGGGTACGAGCAGTACTTC. This gives the protein CASTEPGRGGYEQYF.

This chain connects TRBV9 to TRBJ2-3; 7 bases are a match to TRBD1. Trimming at V came to 0 bases and at J to 3 bases, leaving 4 bases not matched to a gene. This CDR3 has 15 amino acids. Germline CDR1 and CDR2: SGDLS and YYNGEE. CDR3 bases: TGTGCCAGCAGCGTAGTAGGGGGCGAGACAGATACGCAGTATTTT. Translation gives CASSVVGGETDTQYF.

This clone has more than one count but fewer than ten. This chain links TRBV28 with TRBJ1-5; D remains ambiguous. CDR3 length equals 12 residues. Trimming shortened V by 5 bases and J by 6 bases, and 8 bases separated the two germline ends. The germline V gene has CDR1 MDHEN and CDR2 SYDVKM. In DNA form, the CDR3 reads TGTGCCAGCAGTCCCCCTACTCAGCCCCAGCATTTT. This translates into CASSPPTQPQHF.

The chain uses TRBV14 and TRBJ1-1; D may be TRBD1 (5 bases). In germline, CDR1 is SGHDN, CDR2 FVKESK. The V gene lost 1 base and the J gene lost 6 bases, with 12 bases spanning the gap. CDR3 size: 14 residues. This chain's CDR3 is CASSQGWGDAEAFF. The CDR3 region has the DNA TGTGCCAGCAGCCAAGGATGGGGGGACGCTGAAGCTTTCTTT.

V and J are TRBV7-3 and TRBJ1-1, with D uncertain. CDR1 is SGHTA and CDR2 is FQGTGA in the germline V gene. Deletions cut 5 bases from V and 5 bases from J, with 18 bases between. This CDR3 is 15 amino acids long. The CDR3 here is CASSPDGGVGTEAFF. The CDR3 nucleotides are TGTGCCAGCAGCCCGGATGGCGGCGTTGGGACTGAAGCTTTCTTT.

In this sample, this clone turned up a few times. V is TRBV5-1 and J is TRBJ2-5; the match to TRBD2 covers 13 bases. Germline lookup yields CDR1 SGHRS and CDR2 YFSETQ. This CDR3 contains 16 residues. The junction had 6 bases not matched to a gene; V was cut back by 3 bases and J by 4 bases. The CDR3 region has the DNA TGCGCCAGCAGCTACACGGGACTAGCGGGACTAGAGACCCAGTACTTC. Protein product: CASSYTGLAGLETQYF.

This chain links TRBV27 with TRBJ2-3, with D perhaps matching TRBD1 (5 bases). Germline CDR1 and CDR2: MNHEY and SMNVEV (reference sequence). V was pared by 6 bases and J by 1 base, with 11 bases between. This CDR3 spans 14 amino acids. The CDR3 DNA is TGTGCCAGCAGCTCCGACAGAGGCACAGATACGCAGTATTTT. Its translation: CASSSDRGTDTQYF.

The chain combines TRBV4-3 with TRBJ1-2, with 11 bases aligning to TRBD1. The CDR3 sequence is 14 residues long. The J segment lost 6 bases and the V segment lost 3 bases, leaving 3 bases of the junction unmatched. Germline V gives CDR1 LGHNA, CDR2 YSLEER. In DNA form, the CDR3 reads TGCGCCAGCAGCCACGGACAGGGGGCTAATGGCTACACCTTC. This sequence encodes CASSHGQGANGYTF.

This chain joins TRBV27 and TRBJ2-6; D is unclear. The CDR3 is made up of 15 amino acids. Germline lookup yields CDR1 MNHEY and CDR2 SMNVEV (reference sequence). Trimming cost V 5 bases and J 0 bases, with 8 bases left between them. CDR3 sequence (DNA): TGTGCCAGCAGTCCATGGGGCTCTGGGGCCAACGTCCTGACTTTC. It encodes CASSPWGSGANVLTF. Combining the CDR3 with reference TRBV27 and TRBJ2-6 gives the whole variable domain EAQVTQNPRYLITVTGKKLTVTCSQNMNHEYMSWYRQDPGLGLRQIYYSMNVEVTDKGDVPEGYKVSRKEKRNFPLILESPSPNQTSLYFCASSPWGSGANVLTFGAGSRLTVL.

This chain links TRBV4-2 with TRBJ1-1; D is unresolved. Germline V gene sequence: CDR1 LGHNA, CDR2 YNFKEQ. Trimming left V 4 bases short and J 1 base short, with 16 bases between. This CDR3 region has 16 residues. In DNA, the CDR3 is TGTGCCAGCAGCCCTCCGCCGGGCACCTCGAACACTGAAGCTTTCTTT. It codes for CASSPPPGTSNTEAFF.

The chain links TRBV5-4 to TRBJ2-1; D may be TRBD1 (6 bases). The germline V and J ends were trimmed by 4 bases and 0 bases, with 14 bases remaining between them. CDR1 SGHNT and CDR2 YYREEE come from the germline V gene (reference sequence). The CDR3 has 16 amino acids. The CDR3 DNA is TGTGCCAGCAGCCACGGACAGACCCGCTCCTACAATGAGCAGTTCTTC. It is translated as CASSHGQTRSYNEQFF.

The chain couples TRBV7-9 to TRBJ2-5; D could derive from TRBD1 or TRBD2 (5 bases each). CDR1 and CDR2 (germline): SEHNR, FQNEAQ (reference sequence). The CDR3 covers 14 residues. Deletions cut 1 base from V and 4 bases from J, with 10 bases between. CDR3 region: CASSLGGTVETQYF. The CDR3, as DNA: TGTGCCAGCAGCTTAGGGGGGACGGTAGAGACCCAGTACTTC. Together with reference TRBV7-9 and TRBJ2-5, the CDR3 gives the full variable domain: DTGVSQNPRHKITKRGQNVTFRCDPISEHNRLYWYRQTLGQGPEFLTYFQNEAQLEKSRLLSDRFSAERPKGSFSTLEIQRTEQGDSAMYLCASSLGGTVETQYFGPGTRLLVL.

The chain uses TRBV5-6 and TRBJ2-1; 10 bases match TRBD2. The CDR3 runs to 14 residues. Trimming took 5 bases from V and 2 from J; bases not matched to a gene: 1. The germline V gene has CDR1 SGHDT and CDR2 YYEEEE. The CDR3 coding sequence is TGTGCCAGCAGGAGCGGGAGGGCCTACAATGAGCAGTTCTTC. Amino acids: CASRSGRAYNEQFF.

This chain joins TRBV6-5 and TRBJ1-5, with D unclear. Trimming removed 5 bases from V and 3 bases from J, with 14 bases in between. The CDR3 extends over 15 amino acids. The germline CDR1 and CDR2 sequences are MNHEY and SVGAGI. CDR3 sequence: CASSRQKGANQPQHF. As DNA, the CDR3 is TGTGCCAGCAGTCGCCAGAAGGGAGCCAATCAGCCCCAGCATTTT.

The rearrangement joins TRBV28 to TRBJ1-1, with 7 bases fitting TRBD1. The CDR3 is 15 residues long. Germline V gene sequence: CDR1 MDHEN, CDR2 SYDVKM. After removal of 7 bases from V and 0 bases from J, the junction contained 8 bases not matched to a gene. The CDR3 bases are TGTGCCAGCACCTCCGGGACAGCCATGAACACTGAAGCTTTCTTT. Amino acid sequence: CASTSGTAMNTEAFF.

The V and J genes are TRBV16 and TRBJ2-7; 9 positions agree with TRBD1. Unmatched junction bases numbered 17, after V lost 2 bases and J lost 3 bases. Per germline, CDR1 KGHSY and CDR2 FQNENV. This CDR3 is 19 amino acids long. The CDR3 spells CASSQRSGIGDRVNYEQYF. CDR3 coding DNA: TGTGCCAGCAGCCAACGTTCAGGTATAGGGGACAGGGTTAACTACGAGCAGTACTTC.

The genes are TRBV5-1 and TRBJ1-2; tentative D call: TRBD1 (5 bases). The CDR3 consists of 13 residues. V gave up 0 bases and J gave up 5 bases, with 8 bases separating them. Germline lookup yields CDR1 SGHRS and CDR2 YFSETQ. The CDR3 DNA follows: TGCGCCAGCAGCTTGGCGGGGGAATATGGCTACACCTTC. It codes for CASSLAGEYGYTF.

This clone has just a few counts. The J gene is TRBJ1-6, the V gene TRBV6-1; D gene uncertain. CDR1 and CDR2 from the germline V gene are MNHNS and SASEGT. CDR3 length equals 13 residues. The ends were cut back, 1 base at V and 12 bases at J, with 10 bases in the middle. The CDR3 loop reads CASSEGQVIPLHF. The DNA of the CDR3 is TGTGCCAGCAGTGAAGGTCAGGTAATACCCCTCCACTTT.

The gene calls are TRBV9 and TRBJ2-3, with 7 nucleotides matching TRBD1. CDR1 is SGDLS, CDR2 YYNGEE, per germline. The CDR3 contains 12 residues. Unmatched junction bases numbered 4, after V lost 3 bases and J lost 9 bases. The CDR3 spells CASSAGQLTQYF. The CDR3 DNA is TGTGCCAGCAGCGCGGGACAGCTGACGCAGTATTTT.

V and J are TRBV10-3 and TRBJ1-1, with D uncertain. Germline V lookup: CDR1 ENHRY, CDR2 SYGVKD. Deletions cut 6 bases from V and 0 bases from J, with 11 bases between. This CDR3 has 14 amino acids. CDR3 sequence: CAISFDQMNTEAFF. The CDR3 DNA follows: TGTGCCATCAGCTTCGACCAGATGAACACTGAAGCTTTCTTT.

This rearrangement joins TRBV7-3 to TRBJ2-1; D uncertain. CDR3 length: 12 amino acids. With 0 bases removed from V and 7 bases from J, the gap between germline ends came to 4 bases. In germline, CDR1 is SGHTA, CDR2 FQGTGA. In DNA, the CDR3 is TGTGCCAGCAGCTTAACGGGGAATGAGCAGTTCTTC. Its translation is CASSLTGNEQFF. Full variable domain (outside the CDR3, taken from reference TRBV7-3 and TRBJ2-1): GAGVSQTPSNKVTEKGKYVELRCDPISGHTALYWYRQSLGQGPEFLIYFQGTGAADDSGLPNDRFFAVRPEGSVSTLKIQRTERGDSAVYLCASSLTGNEQFFGPGTRLTVL.

The chain uses TRBV6-5 and TRBJ2-1, with TRBD2 as a possible D gene (7 bases). The CDR3 spans 14 residues. Per germline, CDR1 MNHEY and CDR2 SVGAGI. Trimming shortened V by 7 bases and J by 2 bases, and 12 bases separated the two germline ends. In nucleotides, the CDR3 is TGTGCCAGCAAAGGGGGGACTACCTACAATGAGCAGTTCTTC. Translated, it gives CASKGGTTYNEQFF.